This T cell receptor (beta chain) was recorded in a study of T-cell reconstitution after alpha-beta-depleted transplantation in children. There are a few counts of this clonotype. Germline loops: CDR1 SEHNR, CDR2 FQNEAQ (reference sequence). The CDR3 is made up of 13 amino acids. V lost 5 bases and J 5 bases, leaving 12 bases between the germline ends. Molecular barcoding with unique molecular identifiers was used for the TCRbeta library. TCRdb independently ran MiXCR on the PCR reads; one entry per CDR3 protein. The data show some 590,000 distinct CDR3 sequences, 10% to 13% seen once. Sequenced material: PBMCs from the stem cell graft donor, taken from the stem cell graft. The J gene is TRBJ1-2, the V gene TRBV7-9; no clear D gene. This TCR came from a human donor who donated a stem cell graft to a child with acute myeloid leukemia. CDR3 bases: TGTGCCAGCAGCCCTACCAATGGGTATGGCTACACCTTC. Protein sequence: CASSPTNGYGYTF.